These 7 T cell receptor beta chains share one sample of origin, sequenced in a study of molecular identifiers for immune sequencing clone quantification. Using its own MiXCR run on the PCR reads, TCRdb lists one record per CDR3 protein. This table has approximately 93,000 distinct CDR3 sequences, 20% to 30% appearing once. The sequencing sample was made of naive CD8+ T cells from blood, with Jurkat cell RNA spiked in. Sample subset: FACS-sorted CD8+CD4-CCR7+CD45RA+ naive T cells. These receptors all come from a human donor in good health. Some libraries in this study had Jurkat cell RNA spiked in.

The chain carries TRBV12-3 or TRBV12-4 and TRBJ2-3; no clear D. The CDR3 consists of 12 residues. Between the trimmed V and J ends, which lost 7 bases and 5 bases, there was a span of 10 bases. The CDR3 is CASNFYGDTQYF. CDR3 bases: TGTGCCAGCAATTTTTACGGAGATACGCAGTATTTT.

This clonotype was detected many times. This sequence joins TRBV27 and TRBJ2-7; D could derive from TRBD1 or TRBD2 (5 bases each). V lost 5 bases and J 11 bases, leaving 16 bases between the germline ends. The CDR3 has 12 amino acids. Looked up from germline, CDR1 is MNHEY and CDR2 is SMNVEV (reference sequence). CDR3 residues: CASSPTGGEEYF. CDR3 nucleotide sequence: TGTGCCAGCAGTCCTACTGGGGGAGAGGAGTACTTC.

Note on this clonotype: A much larger clone sits a single nucleotide away, making a read error possible. V is TRBV27 and J is TRBJ2-7; D is unresolved. Germline V gene lookup returns CDR1 MNHEY and CDR2 SMNVEV (reference sequence). With 2 bases removed from V and 5 bases from J, the gap between germline ends came to 10 bases. This CDR3 has 13 amino acids. The CDR3 reads CASSLAPVDEQYF. The CDR3 region has the DNA TGTGCCAGCAGTTTAGCCCCCGTGGACGAGCAGTACTTC.

A remark on this clonotype: A much larger clone is a single base away; this may be a read error. The rearrangement joins TRBV27 to TRBJ2-6; the D is unclear. The V gene lost 8 bases and the J gene lost 4 bases, with 15 bases spanning the gap. Germline V gene sequence: CDR1 MNHEY, CDR2 SMNVEV (reference sequence). The CDR3 has 15 amino acids. The CDR3 here is CASGSVGFGANVLTF. CDR3 nucleotide sequence: TGTGCCAGCGGTTCCGTGGGCTTCGGGGCCAACGTCCTGACTTTC.

The chain couples TRBV6-2 or TRBV6-3 to TRBJ2-1; D uncertain. This CDR3 is 11 amino acids long. V lost 6 bases and J 4 bases, leaving 4 bases between the germline ends. The germline gives CDR1 MNHEY, CDR2 SVGEGT. This CDR3 is CASRSYNEQFF. DNA for the CDR3: TGTGCCAGCAGGAGTTACAATGAGCAGTTCTTC.

Details on this clonotype: A much larger clone differs from this one at a single base, so this may be a read error. The CDR3 carries no conserved terminal phenylalanine or tryptophan, so it likely arises from a read error. The V call is TRBV4-1, the J call TRBJ2-7, with D perhaps given as TRBD1 or TRBD2 (5 bases each). Germline loops: CDR1 MGHRA, CDR2 YSYEKL. V shed 1 base and J shed 3 bases, with 16 bases lying between them. This CDR3 has 16 residues. In nucleotides, the CDR3 is TGCGCCAGCAGCCAAGGGGACCATACGACCAACTACGAGCAGTACATC. It codes for CASSQGDHTTNYEQYI.

This clonotype has at least ten counts. The chain employs TRBV5-5 and TRBJ2-3; D is uncertain. V was trimmed by 0 bases and J by 0 bases, leaving 8 bases between them. Germline V gene data show CDR1 as SGHKS and CDR2 as YYEKEE (reference sequence). The CDR3 contains 15 residues. Written as DNA, the CDR3 is TGTGCCAGCAGCTTGGTGGAGCAGAGCACAGATACGCAGTATTTT. This gives the protein CASSLVEQSTDTQYF. The variable domain in full, completed from reference TRBV5-5 and TRBJ2-3, reads DAGVTQSPTHLIKTRGQQVTLRCSPISGHKSVSWYQQVLGQGPQFIFQYYEKEERGRGNFPDRFSARQFPNYSSELNVNALLLGDSALYLCASSLVEQSTDTQYFGPGTRLTVL.